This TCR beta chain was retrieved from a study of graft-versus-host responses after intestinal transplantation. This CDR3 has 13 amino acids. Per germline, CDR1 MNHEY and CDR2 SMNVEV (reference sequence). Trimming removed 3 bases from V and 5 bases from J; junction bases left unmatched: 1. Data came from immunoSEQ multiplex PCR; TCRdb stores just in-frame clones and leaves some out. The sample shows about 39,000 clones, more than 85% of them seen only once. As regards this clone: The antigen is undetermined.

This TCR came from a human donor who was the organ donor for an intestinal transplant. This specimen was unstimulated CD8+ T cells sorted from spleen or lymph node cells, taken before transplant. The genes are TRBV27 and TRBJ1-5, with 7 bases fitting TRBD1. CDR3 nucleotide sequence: TGTGCCAGCAGTTTGGGGACAGATCAGCCCCAGCATTTT. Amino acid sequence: CASSLGTDQPQHF.